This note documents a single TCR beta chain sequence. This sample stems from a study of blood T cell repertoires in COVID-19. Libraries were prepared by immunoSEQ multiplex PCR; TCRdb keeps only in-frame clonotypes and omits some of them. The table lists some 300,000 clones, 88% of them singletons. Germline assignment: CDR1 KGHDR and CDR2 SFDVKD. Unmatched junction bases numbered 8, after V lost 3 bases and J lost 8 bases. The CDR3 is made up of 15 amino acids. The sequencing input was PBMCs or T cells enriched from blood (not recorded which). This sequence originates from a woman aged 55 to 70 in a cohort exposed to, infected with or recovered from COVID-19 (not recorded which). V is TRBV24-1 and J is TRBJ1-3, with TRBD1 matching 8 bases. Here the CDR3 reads CATSDPRDRTDTIYF. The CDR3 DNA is TGTGCCACCAGTGATCCCCGGGACAGGACGGACACCATATATTTT.